Here is one T cell receptor (beta chain) with its context. What it binds is not known. The data originate from a study of OX40 agonist ivuxolimab in advanced cancers. General study results and limits: By week 6 at 0.1 to 3.0 mg/kg, blood CD4+ and CD8+ T cells had expanded clonally.

CDR3 length equals 13 residues. Trimming cost V 4 bases and J 0 bases; bases outside gene matches: 3. In germline, CDR1 is SQVTM, CDR2 ANQGSEA. Individuals having autoimmune disease history or systemic immunosuppression were not enrolled. Profiled with immunoSEQ multiplex PCR; TCRdb holds only in-frame clones, not every one. The table has about 25,000 clones, around 81% seen once. The sample here was CD4+ or CD8+ T cells sorted from blood, taken in a trial of the OX40 agonist ivuxolimab. The receptor's source is an adult with an advanced solid tumor such as melanoma, head and neck, liver or kidney cancer. The chain links TRBV29-1 to TRBJ2-7; 7 bases map to TRBD1. CDR3 sequence reads: CSVAAGGSYEQYF. The CDR3 nucleotides are TGCAGCGTTGCCGCAGGGGGCTCCTACGAGCAGTACTTC.